The T cell receptor beta chain described here comes from a study of blood T cell repertoires in COVID-19. Generated by immunoSEQ multiplex PCR, the TCRdb table keeps only in-frame clones and is missing some. The table records roughly 140,000 clones, roughly 80% of them present only once. The CDR3 runs 14 residues. Germline values: CDR1 MNHEY, CDR2 SVGAGI. Deletions cut 6 bases from V and 3 bases from J, with 15 bases between. The genes are TRBV6-5 and TRBJ2-7, with D maybe TRBD2 (6 bases). The TCR comes from a man aged 55-75 years with acute or convalescent COVID-19. The specimen was peripheral blood. CDR3: CASRSGTGVYEQYF. DNA for the CDR3: TGTGCCAGCAGGTCCGGGACTGGGGTCTACGAGCAGTACTTC.